This note documents a single T cell receptor beta chain sequence. Antigen: not known. These data belong to a study of PD-1 blockade in classical Hodgkin lymphoma. General observations from the study: Newly diagnosed patients and complete responders had comparable diversity at baseline.

The data were produced by immunoSEQ multiplex PCR, yet TCRdb's version contains in-frame clones alone and is incomplete. The profile shows more than 70,000 clones, about 90% of them singletons. Brentuximab vedotin exposure varied among the patients, all of whom had relapsed after autologous stem cell transplantation. The CDR3 is 12 residues long. V dropped 4 bases and J dropped 7 bases, with 13 bases sitting between them. Per germline, CDR1 GTSNPN and CDR2 SVGIG (reference sequence). Sequences were derived from peripheral blood mononuclear cells (PBMCs), sampled before the second cycle of nivolumab. V and J are TRBV30 and TRBJ2-5, with D tentatively TRBD1 or TRBD2 (5 bases each). This sequence was found in a human donor with classical Hodgkin lymphoma. The CDR3 nucleotides read TGTGCCTGGACCGGACGGGGCGGGACCCAGTACTTC. It yields the protein CAWTGRGGTQYF.